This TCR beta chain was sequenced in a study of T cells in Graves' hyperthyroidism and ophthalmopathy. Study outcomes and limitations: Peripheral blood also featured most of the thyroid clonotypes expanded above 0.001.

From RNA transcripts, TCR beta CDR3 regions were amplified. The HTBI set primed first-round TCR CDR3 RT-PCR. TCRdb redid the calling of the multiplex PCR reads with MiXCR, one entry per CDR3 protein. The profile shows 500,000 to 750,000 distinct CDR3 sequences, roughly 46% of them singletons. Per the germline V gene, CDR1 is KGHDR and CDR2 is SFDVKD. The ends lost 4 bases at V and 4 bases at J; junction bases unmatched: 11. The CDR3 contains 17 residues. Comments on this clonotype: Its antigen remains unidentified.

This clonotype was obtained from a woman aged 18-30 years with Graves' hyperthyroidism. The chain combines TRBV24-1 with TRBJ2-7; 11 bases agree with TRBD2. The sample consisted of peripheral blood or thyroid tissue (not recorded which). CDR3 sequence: CATSEPGLAERLYEQYF. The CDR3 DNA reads TGTGCCACCAGTGAACCGGGACTAGCGGAGCGACTATACGAGCAGTACTTC.